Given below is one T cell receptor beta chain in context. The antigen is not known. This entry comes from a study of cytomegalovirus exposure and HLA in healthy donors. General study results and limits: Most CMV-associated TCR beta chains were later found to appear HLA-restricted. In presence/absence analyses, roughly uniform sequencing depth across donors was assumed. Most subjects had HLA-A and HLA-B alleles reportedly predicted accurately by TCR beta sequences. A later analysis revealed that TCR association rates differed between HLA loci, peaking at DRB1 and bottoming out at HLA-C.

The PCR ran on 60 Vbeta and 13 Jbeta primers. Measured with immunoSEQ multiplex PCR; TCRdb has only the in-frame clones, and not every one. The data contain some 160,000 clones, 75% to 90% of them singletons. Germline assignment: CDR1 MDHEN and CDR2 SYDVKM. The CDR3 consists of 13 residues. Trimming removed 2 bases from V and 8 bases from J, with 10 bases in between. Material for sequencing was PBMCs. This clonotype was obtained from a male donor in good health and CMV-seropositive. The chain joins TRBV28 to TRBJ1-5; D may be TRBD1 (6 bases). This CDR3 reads CASSLTGTEPQHF. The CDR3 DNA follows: TGTGCCAGCAGTTTAACAGGGACGGAGCCCCAGCATTTT.